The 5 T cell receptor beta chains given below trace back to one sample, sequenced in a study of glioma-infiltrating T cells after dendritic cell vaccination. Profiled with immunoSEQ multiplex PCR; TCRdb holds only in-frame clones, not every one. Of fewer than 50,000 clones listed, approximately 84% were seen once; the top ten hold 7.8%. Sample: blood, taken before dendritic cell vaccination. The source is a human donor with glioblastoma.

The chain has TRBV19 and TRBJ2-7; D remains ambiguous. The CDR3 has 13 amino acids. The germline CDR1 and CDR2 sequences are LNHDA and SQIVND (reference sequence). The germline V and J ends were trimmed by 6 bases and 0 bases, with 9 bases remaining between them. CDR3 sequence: CASSQTNSYEQYF. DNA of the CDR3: TGTGCCAGTAGCCAGACAAACTCCTACGAGCAGTACTTC.

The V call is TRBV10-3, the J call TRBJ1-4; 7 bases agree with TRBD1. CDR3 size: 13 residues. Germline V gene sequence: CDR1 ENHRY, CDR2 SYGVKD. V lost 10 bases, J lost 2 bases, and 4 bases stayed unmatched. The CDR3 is CATGTETNEKLFF. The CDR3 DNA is TGTGCCACCGGGACAGAGACTAATGAAAAACTGTTTTTT.

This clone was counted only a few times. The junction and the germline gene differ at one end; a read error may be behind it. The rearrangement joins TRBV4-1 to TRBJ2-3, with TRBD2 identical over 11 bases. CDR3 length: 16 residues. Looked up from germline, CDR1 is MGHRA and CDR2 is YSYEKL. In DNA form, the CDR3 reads TGCGCCAGCAGCCAAGGTAATAGCGGGGGGGACAGATACGCAGTATTT. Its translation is CASSQGNSGGDRYAVF.

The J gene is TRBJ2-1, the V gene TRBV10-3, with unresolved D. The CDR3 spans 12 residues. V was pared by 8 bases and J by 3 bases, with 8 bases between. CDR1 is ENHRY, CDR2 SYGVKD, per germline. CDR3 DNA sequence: TGTGCCATCCTTAGCAACTACAATGAGCAGTTCTTC. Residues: CAILSNYNEQFF.

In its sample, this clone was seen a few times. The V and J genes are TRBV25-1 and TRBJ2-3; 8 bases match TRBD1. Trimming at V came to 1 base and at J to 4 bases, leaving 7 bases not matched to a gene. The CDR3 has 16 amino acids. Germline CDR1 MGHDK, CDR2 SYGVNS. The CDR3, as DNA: TGTGCCAGCAGTGAATCGGTGACAGGGGTTTCAGATACGCAGTATTTT. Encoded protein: CASSESVTGVSDTQYF.